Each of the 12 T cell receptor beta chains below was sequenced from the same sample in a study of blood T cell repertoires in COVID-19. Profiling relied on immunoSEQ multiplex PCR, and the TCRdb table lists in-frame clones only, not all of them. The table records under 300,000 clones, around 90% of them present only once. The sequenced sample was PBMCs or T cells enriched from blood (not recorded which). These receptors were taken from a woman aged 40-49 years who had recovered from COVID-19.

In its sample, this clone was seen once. As DNA, the CDR3 is TGCGCCAGCAGCTCTCTAGCGGGGGGGTCAGATACGCAGTATTTT. It yields the protein CASSSLAGGSDTQYF. The chain has TRBV5-1 and TRBJ2-3; 12 positions match TRBD2. From germline, CDR1 is SGHRS and CDR2 YFSETQ. J lost 4 bases, V lost 3 bases, and 3 bases had no gene match. There are 15 residues in the CDR3.

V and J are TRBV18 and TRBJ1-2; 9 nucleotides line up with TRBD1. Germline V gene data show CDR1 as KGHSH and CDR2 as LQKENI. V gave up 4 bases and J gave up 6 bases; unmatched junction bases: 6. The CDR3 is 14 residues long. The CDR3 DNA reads TGTGCCAGCTCACAGGGGACAGGGTCAAATGGCTACACCTTC. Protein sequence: CASSQGTGSNGYTF. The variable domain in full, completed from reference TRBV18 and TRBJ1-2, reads NAGVMQNPRHLVRRRGQEARLRCSPMKGHSHVYWYRQLPEEGLKFMVYLQKENIIDESGMPKERFSAEFPKEGPSILRIQQVVRGDSAAYFCASSQGTGSNGYTFGSGTRLTVV.

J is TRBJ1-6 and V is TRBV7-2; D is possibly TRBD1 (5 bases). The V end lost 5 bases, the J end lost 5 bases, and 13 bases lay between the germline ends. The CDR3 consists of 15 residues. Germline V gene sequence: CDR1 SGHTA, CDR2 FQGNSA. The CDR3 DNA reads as TGTGCCAGCAGCCTCTTTGGGGCGGATAATTCACCCCTCCACTTT. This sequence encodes CASSLFGADNSPLHF.

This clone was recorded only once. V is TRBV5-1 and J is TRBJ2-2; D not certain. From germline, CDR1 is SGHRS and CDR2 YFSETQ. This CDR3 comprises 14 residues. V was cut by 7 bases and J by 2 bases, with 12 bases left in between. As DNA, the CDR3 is TGCGCCAGCGGCCGAGACACCAACACCGGGGAGCTGTTTTTT. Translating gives CASGRDTNTGELFF.

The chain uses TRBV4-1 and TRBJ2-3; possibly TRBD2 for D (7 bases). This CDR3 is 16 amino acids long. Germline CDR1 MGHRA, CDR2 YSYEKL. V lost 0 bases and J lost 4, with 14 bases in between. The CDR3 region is CASSQDFTGRADTQYF. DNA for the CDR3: TGCGCCAGCAGCCAAGATTTTACAGGGAGGGCAGATACGCAGTATTTT.

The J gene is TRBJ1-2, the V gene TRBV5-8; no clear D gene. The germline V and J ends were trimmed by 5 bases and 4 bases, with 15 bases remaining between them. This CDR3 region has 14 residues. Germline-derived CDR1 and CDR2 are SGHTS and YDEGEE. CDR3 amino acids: CASRLPMEGYGYTF. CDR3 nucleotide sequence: TGTGCCAGCAGGCTACCTATGGAGGGCTATGGCTACACCTTC.

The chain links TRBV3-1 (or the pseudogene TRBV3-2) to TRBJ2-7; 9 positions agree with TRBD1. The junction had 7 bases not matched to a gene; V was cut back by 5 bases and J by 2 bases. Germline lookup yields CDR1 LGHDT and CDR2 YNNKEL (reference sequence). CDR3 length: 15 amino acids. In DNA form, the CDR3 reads TGTGCCAGCAGCAACCGGGACAGGGCCCCCTACGAGCAGTACTTC. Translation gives CASSNRDRAPYEQYF.

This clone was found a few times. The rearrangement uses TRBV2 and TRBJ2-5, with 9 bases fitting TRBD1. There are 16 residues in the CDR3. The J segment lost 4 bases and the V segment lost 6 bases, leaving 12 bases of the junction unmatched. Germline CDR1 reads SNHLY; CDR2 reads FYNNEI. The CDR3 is CASRFTTGGGGETQYF. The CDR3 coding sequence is TGTGCCAGCAGGTTCACGACAGGGGGTGGAGGAGAGACCCAGTACTTC. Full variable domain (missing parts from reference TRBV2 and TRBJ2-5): EPEVTQTPSHQVTQMGQEVILRCVPISNHLYFYWYRQILGQKVEFLVSFYNNEISEKSEIFDDQFSVERPDGSNFTLKIRSTKLEDSAMYFCASRFTTGGGGETQYFGPGTRLLVL.

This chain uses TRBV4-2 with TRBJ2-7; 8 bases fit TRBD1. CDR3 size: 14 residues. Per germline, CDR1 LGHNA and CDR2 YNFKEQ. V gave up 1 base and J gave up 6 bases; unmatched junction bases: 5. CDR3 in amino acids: CASSQAGQAPEQYF. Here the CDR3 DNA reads TGTGCCAGCAGCCAAGCGGGACAGGCCCCCGAGCAGTACTTC.

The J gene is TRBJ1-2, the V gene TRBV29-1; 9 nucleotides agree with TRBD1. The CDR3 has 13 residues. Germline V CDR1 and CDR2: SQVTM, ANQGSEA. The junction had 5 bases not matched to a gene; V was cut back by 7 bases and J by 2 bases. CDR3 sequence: CSARTGDNYGYTF. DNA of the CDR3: TGCAGCGCTCGGACAGGGGACAACTATGGCTACACCTTC.

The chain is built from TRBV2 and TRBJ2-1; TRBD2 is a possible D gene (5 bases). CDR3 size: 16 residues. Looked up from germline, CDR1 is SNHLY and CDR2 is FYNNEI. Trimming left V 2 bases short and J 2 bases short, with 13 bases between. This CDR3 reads CASSEWETETYNEQFF. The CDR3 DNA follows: TGTGCCAGCAGTGAATGGGAGACTGAGACCTACAATGAGCAGTTCTTC.

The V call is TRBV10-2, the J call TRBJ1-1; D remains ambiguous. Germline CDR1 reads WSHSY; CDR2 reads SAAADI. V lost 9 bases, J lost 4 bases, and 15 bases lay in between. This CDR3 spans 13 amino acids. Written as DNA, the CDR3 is TGCGCCAGTAGCTTGGCCGGGATCACTGAAGCTTTCTTT. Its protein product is CASSLAGITEAFF.